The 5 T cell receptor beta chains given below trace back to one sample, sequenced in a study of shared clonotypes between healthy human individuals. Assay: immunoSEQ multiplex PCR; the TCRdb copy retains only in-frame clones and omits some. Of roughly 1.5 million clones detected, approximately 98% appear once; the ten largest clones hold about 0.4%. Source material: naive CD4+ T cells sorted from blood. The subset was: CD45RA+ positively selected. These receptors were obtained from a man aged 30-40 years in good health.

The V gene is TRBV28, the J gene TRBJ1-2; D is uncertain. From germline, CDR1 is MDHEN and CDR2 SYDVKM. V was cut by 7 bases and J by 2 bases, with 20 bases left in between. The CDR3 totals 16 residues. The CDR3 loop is CASISPGSNGNYGYTF. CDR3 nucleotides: TGTGCCAGCATAAGTCCTGGGTCTAACGGGAACTATGGCTACACCTTC.

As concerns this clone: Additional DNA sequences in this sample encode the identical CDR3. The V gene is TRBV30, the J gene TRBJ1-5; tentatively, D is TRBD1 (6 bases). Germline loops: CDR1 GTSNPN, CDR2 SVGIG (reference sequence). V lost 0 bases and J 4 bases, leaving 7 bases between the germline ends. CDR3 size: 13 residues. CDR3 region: CAWSVQGNQPQHF. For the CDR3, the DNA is TGTGCCTGGAGTGTACAGGGAAATCAGCCCCAGCATTTT.

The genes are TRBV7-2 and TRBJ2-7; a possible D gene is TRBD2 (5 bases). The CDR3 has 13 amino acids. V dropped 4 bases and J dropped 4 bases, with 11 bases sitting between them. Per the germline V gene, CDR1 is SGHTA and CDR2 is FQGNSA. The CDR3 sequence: CASSSERGYEQYF. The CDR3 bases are TGTGCCAGCAGCTCCGAACGCGGGTACGAGCAGTACTTC.

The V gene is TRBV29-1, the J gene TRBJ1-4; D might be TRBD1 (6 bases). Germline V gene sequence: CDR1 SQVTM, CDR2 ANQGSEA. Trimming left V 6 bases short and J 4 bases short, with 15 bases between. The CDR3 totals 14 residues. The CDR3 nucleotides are TGCAGCGTCGGCGCTACAGGGCTTAATGAAAAACTGTTTTTT. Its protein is CSVGATGLNEKLFF.

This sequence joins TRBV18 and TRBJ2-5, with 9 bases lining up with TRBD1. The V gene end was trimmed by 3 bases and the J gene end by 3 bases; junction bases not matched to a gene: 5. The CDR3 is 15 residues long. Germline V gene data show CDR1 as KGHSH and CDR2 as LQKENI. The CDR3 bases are TGTGCCAGCTCACCCCTTCGGACAGGGGAAGAGACCCAGTACTTC. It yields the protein CASSPLRTGEETQYF.